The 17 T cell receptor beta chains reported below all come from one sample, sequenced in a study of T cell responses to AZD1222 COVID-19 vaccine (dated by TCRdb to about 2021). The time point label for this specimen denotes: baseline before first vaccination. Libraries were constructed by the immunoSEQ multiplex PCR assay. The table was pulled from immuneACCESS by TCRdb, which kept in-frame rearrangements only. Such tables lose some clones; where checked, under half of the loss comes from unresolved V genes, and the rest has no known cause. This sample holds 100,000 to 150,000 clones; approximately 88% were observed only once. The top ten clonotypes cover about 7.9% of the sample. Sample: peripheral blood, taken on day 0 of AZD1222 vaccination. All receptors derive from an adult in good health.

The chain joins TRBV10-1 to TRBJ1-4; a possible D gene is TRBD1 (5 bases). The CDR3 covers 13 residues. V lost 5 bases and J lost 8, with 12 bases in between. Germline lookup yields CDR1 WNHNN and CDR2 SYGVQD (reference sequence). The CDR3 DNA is TGCGCCAGCAGTAAAAAGACAGACGAAAAACTGTTTTTT. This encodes CASSKKTDEKLFF.

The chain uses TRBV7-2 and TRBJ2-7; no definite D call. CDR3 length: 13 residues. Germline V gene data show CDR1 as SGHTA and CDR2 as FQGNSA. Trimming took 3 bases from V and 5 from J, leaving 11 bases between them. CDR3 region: CASSFVIRDEQYF. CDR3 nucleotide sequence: TGTGCCAGCAGCTTCGTAATACGGGACGAGCAGTACTTC.

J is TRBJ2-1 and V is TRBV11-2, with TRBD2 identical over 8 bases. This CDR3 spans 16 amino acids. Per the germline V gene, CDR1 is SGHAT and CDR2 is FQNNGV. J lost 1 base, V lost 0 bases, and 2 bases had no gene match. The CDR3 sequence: CASSLEGGRSYNEQFF. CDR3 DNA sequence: TGTGCCAGCAGCTTAGAAGGCGGGAGGTCCTACAATGAGCAGTTCTTC.

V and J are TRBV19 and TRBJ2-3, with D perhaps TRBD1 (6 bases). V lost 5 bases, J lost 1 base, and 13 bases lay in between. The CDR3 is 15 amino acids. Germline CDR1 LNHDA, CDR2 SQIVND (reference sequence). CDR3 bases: TGTGCCAGTAGTGCCCAGGGGAGAGGCACAGATACGCAGTATTTT. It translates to CASSAQGRGTDTQYF.

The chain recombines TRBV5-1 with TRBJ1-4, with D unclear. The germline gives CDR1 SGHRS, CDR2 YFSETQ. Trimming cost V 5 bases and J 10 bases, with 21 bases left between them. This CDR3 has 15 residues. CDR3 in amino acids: CASRVTRTVAGKLFF. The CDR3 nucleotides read TGCGCCAGCAGAGTGACCCGGACGGTGGCCGGAAAACTGTTTTTT. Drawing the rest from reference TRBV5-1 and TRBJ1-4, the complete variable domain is KAGVTQTPRYLIKTRGQQVTLSCSPISGHRSVSWYQQTPGQGLQFLFEYFSETQRNKGNFPGRFSGRQFSNSRSEMNVSTLELGDSALYLCASRVTRTVAGKLFFGSGTQLSVL.

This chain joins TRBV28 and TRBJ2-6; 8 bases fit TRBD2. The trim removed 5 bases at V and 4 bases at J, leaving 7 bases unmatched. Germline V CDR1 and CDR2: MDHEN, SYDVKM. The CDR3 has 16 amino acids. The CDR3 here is CASSPPGGLGANVLTF. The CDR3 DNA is TGTGCCAGCAGTCCGCCGGGGGGGCTAGGGGCCAACGTCCTGACTTTC. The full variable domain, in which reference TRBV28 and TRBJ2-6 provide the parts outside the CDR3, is DVKVTQSSRYLVKRTGEKVFLECVQDMDHENMFWYRQDPGLGLRLIYFSYDVKMKEKGDIPEGYSVSREKKERFSLILESASTNQTSMYLCASSPPGGLGANVLTFGAGSRLTVL.

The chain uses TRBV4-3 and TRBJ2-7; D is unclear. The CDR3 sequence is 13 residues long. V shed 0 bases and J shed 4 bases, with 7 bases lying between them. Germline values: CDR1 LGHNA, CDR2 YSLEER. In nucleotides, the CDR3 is TGCGCCAGCAGCCAAGATTCGGGTTACGAGCAGTACTTC. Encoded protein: CASSQDSGYEQYF.

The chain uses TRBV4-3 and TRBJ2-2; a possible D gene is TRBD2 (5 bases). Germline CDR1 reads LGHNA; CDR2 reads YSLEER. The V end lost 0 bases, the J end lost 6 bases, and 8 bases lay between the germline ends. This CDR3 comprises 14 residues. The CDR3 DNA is TGCGCCAGCAGCCAAGATCCCGGGGCCGGGGAGCTGTTTTTT. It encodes CASSQDPGAGELFF.

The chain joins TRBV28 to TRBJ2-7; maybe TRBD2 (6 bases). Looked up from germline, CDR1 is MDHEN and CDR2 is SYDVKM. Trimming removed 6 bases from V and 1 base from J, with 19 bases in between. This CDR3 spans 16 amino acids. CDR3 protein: CASSFSKGGISYEQYF. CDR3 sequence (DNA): TGTGCCAGCAGCTTTTCAAAGGGAGGTATATCCTACGAGCAGTACTTC.

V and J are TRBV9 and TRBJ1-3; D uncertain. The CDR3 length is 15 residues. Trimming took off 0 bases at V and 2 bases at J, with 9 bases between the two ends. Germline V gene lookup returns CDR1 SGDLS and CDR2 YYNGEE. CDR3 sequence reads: CASSVDEGTGNTIYF. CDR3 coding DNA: TGTGCCAGCAGCGTAGATGAGGGAACTGGAAACACCATATATTTT.

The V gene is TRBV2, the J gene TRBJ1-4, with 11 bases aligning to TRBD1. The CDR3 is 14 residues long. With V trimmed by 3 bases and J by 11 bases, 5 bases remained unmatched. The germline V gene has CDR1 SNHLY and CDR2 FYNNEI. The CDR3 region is CASSEDRGRGKLFF. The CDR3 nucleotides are TGTGCCAGCAGTGAGGACAGGGGGCGTGGGAAACTGTTTTTT.

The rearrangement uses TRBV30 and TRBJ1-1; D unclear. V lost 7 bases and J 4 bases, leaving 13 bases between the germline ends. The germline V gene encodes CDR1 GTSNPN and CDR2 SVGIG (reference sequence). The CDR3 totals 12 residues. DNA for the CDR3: TGTGCCTTCGGACGACGGGGCACTGAAGCTTTCTTT. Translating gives CAFGRRGTEAFF.

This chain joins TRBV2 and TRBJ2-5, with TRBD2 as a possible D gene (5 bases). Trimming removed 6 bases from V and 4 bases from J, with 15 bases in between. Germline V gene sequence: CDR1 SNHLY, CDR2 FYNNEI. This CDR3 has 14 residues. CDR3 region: CASRELVSVETQYF. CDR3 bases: TGTGCCAGCAGGGAACTAGTGTCGGTAGAGACCCAGTACTTC.

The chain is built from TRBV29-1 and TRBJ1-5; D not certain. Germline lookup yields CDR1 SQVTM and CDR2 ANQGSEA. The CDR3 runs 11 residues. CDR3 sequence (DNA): TGCAGGAACAAGGGAAATCAGCCCCAGCATTTT. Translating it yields CRNKGNQPQHF.

CDR3 sequence (DNA): TGCAGCGTTGGGGAAGGGGATGAAAAACTGTTTTTT. Translation: CSVGEGDEKLFF. The V call is TRBV29-1, the J call TRBJ1-4; tentative D call: TRBD1 (5 bases). CDR1 SQVTM and CDR2 ANQGSEA come from the germline V gene. V was cut by 4 bases and J by 6 bases, with 9 bases left in between. This CDR3 comprises 12 residues.

CDR3 sequence reads: CASSLNDRDYQPQHF. DNA for the CDR3: TGTGCCAGCAGCCTAAACGACAGGGACTATCAGCCCCAGCATTTT. The chain joins TRBV11-2 to TRBJ1-5; 7 bases fit TRBD1. V shed 5 bases, J shed 5 bases, and the junction held 9 bases outside the gene matches. Germline loops: CDR1 SGHAT, CDR2 FQNNGV. The CDR3 spans 15 residues. Complete variable domain (other parts from reference TRBV11-2 and TRBJ1-5): EAGVAQSPRYKIIEKRQSVAFWCNPISGHATLYWYQQILGQGPKLLIQFQNNGVVDDSQLPKDRFSAERLKGVDSTLKIQPAKLEDSAVYLCASSLNDRDYQPQHFGDGTRLSIL.

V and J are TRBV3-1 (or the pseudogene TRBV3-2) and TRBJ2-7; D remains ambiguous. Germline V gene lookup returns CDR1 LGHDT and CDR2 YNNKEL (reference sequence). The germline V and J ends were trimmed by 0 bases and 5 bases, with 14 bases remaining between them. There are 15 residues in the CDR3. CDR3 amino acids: CASSQDFAGLNEQYF. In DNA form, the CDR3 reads TGTGCCAGCAGCCAAGATTTTGCAGGCTTGAACGAGCAGTACTTC.